Below are 28 T cell receptor beta chains sequenced from a single sample in a study of T cell responses to AZD1222 COVID-19 vaccine. Data came from immunoSEQ multiplex PCR; TCRdb stores just in-frame clones and leaves some out. The table lists fewer than 140,000 clones, about 90% of them singletons. Sequencing used peripheral blood, obtained on day 0 of AZD1222 vaccination. The receptor source for this set is an adult in good health.

The rearrangement links TRBV7-9 to TRBJ1-1; a weak D match, TRBD1 (5 bases). Germline CDR1 reads SEHNR; CDR2 reads FQNEAQ (reference sequence). The V end was cut by 4 bases, the J end by 3 bases, with 9 bases between. The CDR3 is 13 residues long. CDR3 protein: CASSSQGYTEAFF. The CDR3 bases are TGTGCCAGCAGCTCCCAGGGCTACACTGAAGCTTTCTTT.

The V gene is TRBV10-3, the J gene TRBJ1-2; D is unclear. Germline V gene lookup returns CDR1 ENHRY and CDR2 SYGVKD. There are 16 residues in the CDR3. The V and J ends lost 1 base and 4 bases respectively, with 16 bases between them. The CDR3 DNA reads as TGTGCCATCAGTGAGTTAGGGCAGAGAGACACCTATGGCTACACCTTC. This translates into CAISELGQRDTYGYTF.

The chain links TRBV7-2 to TRBJ2-3, with D perhaps given as TRBD1 or TRBD2 (6 bases each). V lost 5 bases to trimming and J lost 0 bases, with 12 bases between them. The germline V gene has CDR1 SGHTA and CDR2 FQGNSA. CDR3 size: 15 residues. CDR3 loop: CASSPFGGSTDTQYF. As DNA, the CDR3 is TGTGCCAGCAGCCCCTTCGGGGGCAGCACAGATACGCAGTATTTT.

This clone was detected only a few times. The rearrangement uses TRBV19 and TRBJ1-2; 8 bases are a match to TRBD1. The CDR3 is made up of 14 amino acids. Germline CDR1 is LNHDA and CDR2 is SQIVND (reference sequence). V shed 8 bases, J shed 4 bases, and the junction held 9 bases outside the gene matches. The CDR3 reads CASRRQGPGYGYTF. CDR3 bases: TGTGCCAGTCGCCGACAGGGGCCTGGCTATGGCTACACCTTC.

The rearrangement links TRBV19 to TRBJ1-5, with D possibly matching TRBD1 (5 bases). V dropped 0 bases and J dropped 3 bases, with 9 bases sitting between them. This CDR3 has 15 residues. Germline lookup yields CDR1 LNHDA and CDR2 SQIVND (reference sequence). CDR3 nucleotide sequence: TGTGCCAGTAGTATAGAAGGCAGGGCCAATCAGCCCCAGCATTTT. It encodes CASSIEGRANQPQHF.

The chain links TRBV5-6 to TRBJ1-4; 9 positions match TRBD1. Trimming took 4 bases from V and 0 from J; bases not matched to a gene: 7. The CDR3 is made up of 17 amino acids. Per the germline V gene, CDR1 is SGHDT and CDR2 is YYEEEE. CDR3 nucleotide sequence: TGTGCCAGCAGCATCGGACAGGGGCCTGCAACTAATGAAAAACTGTTTTTT. Protein: CASSIGQGPATNEKLFF.

The rearrangement links TRBV6-2 or TRBV6-3 to TRBJ2-7; no reliable D call. This CDR3 has 11 amino acids. Germline loops: CDR1 MNHEY, CDR2 SVGEGT. V was shortened by 6 bases and J by 4 bases, with 7 bases between the two germline ends. The DNA for the CDR3 is TGTGCCAGCAGCCCCCGTTACGAGCAGTACTTC. Translation gives CASSPRYEQYF.

J is TRBJ2-1 and V is TRBV19, with TRBD2 identical over 9 bases. The CDR3 has 16 residues. CDR1 and CDR2 (germline): LNHDA, SQIVND (reference sequence). After removal of 3 bases from V and 7 bases from J, the junction contained 10 bases not matched to a gene. CDR3 loop: CASSMIGISGRNEQFF. The CDR3 DNA reads as TGTGCCAGTAGTATGATTGGGATTAGCGGGAGAAATGAGCAGTTCTTC.

This clone has only one observation. This chain uses TRBV7-2 with TRBJ2-7, with 9 bases that match TRBD2. The CDR3 consists of 15 residues. J gave up 5 bases and V 5 bases, and 10 bases lay outside the gene matches. The germline V gene has CDR1 SGHTA and CDR2 FQGNSA. The chain's CDR3 is CASSPQDSGGDEQYF. CDR3 DNA: TGTGCCAGCAGCCCACAGGATAGCGGGGGCGACGAGCAGTACTTC.

The rearrangement joins TRBV11-3 to TRBJ2-3; perhaps TRBD1 as D (6 bases). The V and J ends lost 5 bases and 0 bases respectively, with 12 bases between them. The CDR3 contains 15 residues. Germline lookup yields CDR1 SGHNT and CDR2 YENEEA. The CDR3 sequence: CASSQTGPSTDTQYF. The CDR3, as DNA: TGTGCCAGCAGCCAGACAGGTCCTAGCACAGATACGCAGTATTTT.

This rearrangement joins TRBV13 to TRBJ2-1; 10 nucleotides agree with TRBD2. This CDR3 is 15 amino acids long. J was trimmed by 7 bases and V by 8 bases; bases with no gene match: 11. Germline values: CDR1 PRHDT, CDR2 FYEKMQ (reference sequence). CDR3 residues: CASGTQTSGFNEQFF. The CDR3, as DNA: TGTGCCAGCGGCACCCAGACTAGCGGGTTTAATGAGCAGTTCTTC.

This clone was observed once. This rearrangement joins TRBV15 to TRBJ2-7; weak D call: TRBD2 (5 bases). The ends were cut back, 0 bases at V and 3 bases at J, with 9 bases in the middle. This CDR3 comprises 14 residues. CDR1 is LNHNV, CDR2 YYDKDF, per germline (reference sequence). CDR3 sequence reads: CATSRDDAGYEQYF. The CDR3, as DNA: TGTGCCACCAGCAGAGATGACGCGGGCTACGAGCAGTACTTC.

The J gene is TRBJ2-5, the V gene TRBV4-1; 8 nucleotides align to TRBD2. Germline assignment: CDR1 MGHRA and CDR2 YSYEKL. The ends lost 0 bases at V and 5 bases at J; junction bases unmatched: 2. The CDR3 has 14 residues. DNA of the CDR3: TGCGCCAGCAGCCAAGATGGACTAGCCGAGACCCAGTACTTC. It encodes CASSQDGLAETQYF.

This chain connects TRBV9 to TRBJ2-3; no firm D call. Germline CDR1 and CDR2: SGDLS and YYNGEE. This CDR3 is built from 15 residues. Trimming cost V 3 bases and J 5 bases, with 16 bases left between them. CDR3 sequence (DNA): TGTGCCAGCAGCGCCGAGACACGGACGGGAGATACGCAGTATTTT. It encodes CASSAETRTGDTQYF. Complete variable domain (other parts from reference TRBV9 and TRBJ2-3): DSGVTQTPKHLITATGQRVTLRCSPRSGDLSVYWYQQSLDQGLQFLIQYYNGEERAKGNILERFSAQQFPDLHSELNLSSLELGDSALYFCASSAETRTGDTQYFGPGTRLTVL.

This clone was picked up a small number of times. The chain carries TRBV11-3 and TRBJ1-2, with D possibly being TRBD1 (5 bases). Germline CDR1 reads SGHNT; CDR2 reads YENEEA. This CDR3 spans 11 amino acids. Trimming took off 5 bases at V and 10 bases at J, with 11 bases between the two ends. CDR3 residues: CASSLDTSYTF. Here the CDR3 DNA reads TGTGCCAGCAGCCTGGACACTTCCTACACCTTC. The whole variable domain, remainder taken from reference TRBV11-3 and TRBJ1-2, is EAGVVQSPRYKIIEKKQPVAFWCNPISGHNTLYWYLQNLGQGPELLIRYENEEAVDDSQLPKDRFSAERLKGVDSTLKIQPAELGDSAVYLCASSLDTSYTFGSGTRLTVV.

This chain joins TRBV6-2 or TRBV6-3 and TRBJ2-7, with 8 bases lining up with TRBD2. Germline-derived CDR1 and CDR2 are MNHEY and SVGEGT. With 7 bases clipped from V and 3 bases from J, the junction kept 8 bases outside the gene matches. The CDR3 spans 14 residues. The CDR3 is CASTPRGGVYEQYF. The CDR3, as DNA: TGTGCCAGCACCCCACGGGGGGGAGTCTACGAGCAGTACTTC.

The gene calls are TRBV23-1 and TRBJ2-2, with D perhaps TRBD1 (5 bases). TRBV23-1 is designated an ORF whose function remains uncertain. V gave up 6 bases and J gave up 0 bases, with 14 bases separating them. This CDR3 region has 16 residues. DNA for the CDR3: TGCGCCAGCAGGGACAACACCCACGCGAACACCGGGGAGCTGTTTTTT. This gives the protein CASRDNTHANTGELFF.

This clone was counted once. V usage is TRBV24-1 and J usage is TRBJ1-1; D might be TRBD1 (6 bases). V was shortened by 3 bases and J by 1 base, with 11 bases between the two germline ends. Germline V gives CDR1 KGHDR, CDR2 SFDVKD. This CDR3 is built from 15 residues. CDR3 sequence (DNA): TGTGCCACCAGTGATGAGACCAGGGGGAACACTGAAGCTTTCTTT. Translating gives CATSDETRGNTEAFF.

The chain uses TRBV10-3 and TRBJ2-7, with 8 nucleotides matching TRBD1. The trim removed 6 bases at V and 4 bases at J, leaving 8 bases unmatched. Germline values: CDR1 ENHRY, CDR2 SYGVKD. This CDR3 has 14 residues. CDR3 bases: TGTGCCATCAGGCGGACAGGGAGGATGTACGAGCAGTACTTC. It translates to CAIRRTGRMYEQYF.

This chain joins TRBV5-6 and TRBJ2-5, with D perhaps TRBD1 or TRBD2 (5 bases each). The length of the CDR3 is 13 residues. Trimming took 0 bases from V and 5 from J, leaving 8 bases between them. Germline V gene lookup returns CDR1 SGHDT and CDR2 YYEEEE. CDR3 in amino acids: CASSLGGFETQYF. The CDR3 DNA sequence: TGTGCCAGCAGCTTGGGGGGGTTCGAGACCCAGTACTTC.

The chain uses TRBV4-3 and TRBJ2-3; D ambiguous. The CDR3 sequence is 14 residues long. Germline assignment: CDR1 LGHNA and CDR2 YSLEER. The V and J ends lost 4 bases and 6 bases respectively, with 14 bases between them. The CDR3 is CASSPTKRVDTQYF. The CDR3 region has the DNA TGCGCCAGCAGCCCCACGAAAAGAGTCGATACGCAGTATTTT.

The rearrangement links TRBV10-1 to TRBJ1-1; D may be TRBD1 (5 bases). There are 13 residues in the CDR3. The germline CDR1 and CDR2 sequences are WNHNN and SYGVQD (reference sequence). Trimming took off 2 bases at V and 11 bases at J, with 15 bases between the two ends. In DNA form, the CDR3 reads TGCGCCAGCAGTGAGCCTGGGACCGGGGAGGCTTTCTTT. This gives the protein CASSEPGTGEAFF.

The chain recombines TRBV18 with TRBJ2-2; possibly TRBD1 for D (5 bases). In germline, CDR1 is KGHSH, CDR2 LQKENI. The CDR3 extends over 15 amino acids. Deletions cut 1 base from V and 4 bases from J, with 10 bases between. CDR3 nucleotide sequence: TGTGCCAGCTCACCACTGGACACCGTCACCGGGGAGCTGTTTTTT. Protein product: CASSPLDTVTGELFF.

The chain combines TRBV5-1 with TRBJ2-3; 8 positions agree with TRBD2. J lost 6 bases, V lost 0 bases, and 9 bases had no gene match. Germline CDR1 is SGHRS and CDR2 is YFSETQ. This CDR3 is 16 amino acids long. CDR3 DNA: TGCGCCAGCAGCTTGGGGGGGACTAGTGTGGTGGATACGCAGTATTTT. Protein: CASSLGGTSVVDTQYF.

J is TRBJ1-3 and V is TRBV5-8, with D possibly matching TRBD1 (5 bases). The V gene lost 5 bases and the J gene lost 4 bases, with 13 bases spanning the gap. Per germline, CDR1 SGHTS and CDR2 YDEGEE. CDR3 size: 14 residues. CDR3 amino acids: CASRLKGQGNTIYF. CDR3 bases: TGTGCCAGCAGGTTGAAGGGGCAAGGAAACACCATATATTTT.

The J gene is TRBJ2-2, the V gene TRBV5-4; TRBD2 matches 7 bases. This CDR3 has 14 residues. V trimming: 3 bases; J trimming: 3 bases; junction bases outside the gene matches: 2. CDR1 and CDR2 (germline): SGHNT, YYREEE (reference sequence). In nucleotides, the CDR3 is TGTGCCAGCAGCTCTAGCGGCTACACCGGGGAGCTGTTTTTT. Protein: CASSSSGYTGELFF.

Turning to this clone: One end of the junction is discordant with germline, which a read error may explain. The chain combines TRBV20-1 with TRBJ1-2, with D unresolved. The CDR3 runs to 11 residues. Per germline, CDR1 DFQATT and CDR2 SNEGSKA (reference sequence). The CDR3 DNA reads TGCAGCGCTAGGCTTAACTATGGCTACACCTTC. This codes for CSARLNYGYTF.

This chain connects TRBV7-8 to TRBJ1-5; D unclear. Between the trimmed V and J ends, which lost 1 base and 5 bases, there was a span of 15 bases. The germline V gene encodes CDR1 SGHVS and CDR2 FQNEAQ. This CDR3 has 16 amino acids. As DNA, the CDR3 is TGTGCCAGCAGCTTAGGTTCGGCGGGCATAGATCAGCCCCAGCATTTT. Its translation is CASSLGSAGIDQPQHF.